This T cell receptor (beta chain) was identified in a study of blood T cell repertoires in COVID-19. Study information: Collection of acute and convalescent COVID-19 samples took place in the United States, Italy and Spain. T cells, B-cell-depleted T cells, or PBMCs provided the cDNA or gDNA that served as material.

Per the original data handling: Counts of nucleated cells, estimated from reference gene primer amplification, were obtained. Data came from immunoSEQ multiplex PCR; TCRdb stores just in-frame clones and leaves some out. V and J calls and clone size are given by that table; D and trimming were obtained from the DNA. The sample consists of 150,000 or so clones, 65% to 90% of them appearing once. V was shortened by 1 base and J by 7 bases, with 13 bases between the two germline ends. This CDR3 has 14 amino acids. Germline CDR1 is KGHSH and CDR2 is LQKENI. The sample consisted of peripheral blood. The source of this sequence is a woman aged 45-65 years with acute or convalescent COVID-19. The genes are TRBV18 and TRBJ1-1; possible D gene TRBD1, 6 bases. The CDR3 is CASSPQGQGIEAFF. CDR3 sequence (DNA): TGTGCCAGCTCACCACAGGGACAAGGCATTGAAGCTTTCTTT.